What follows are 27 T cell receptor beta chains derived from one specimen sequenced in a study of blood T cell repertoires in COVID-19. Only in-frame clones appear in the TCRdb table, and some are missing; sequencing was by immunoSEQ multiplex PCR. The table has about 300,000 clones, almost 90% seen once. Sequences were obtained from PBMCs or T cells enriched from blood (not recorded which). All receptors derive from a woman between 18 and 29 years old with acute COVID-19.

V is TRBV28 and J is TRBJ2-1; 7 nucleotides align to TRBD1. The CDR3 runs to 15 residues. Per germline, CDR1 MDHEN and CDR2 SYDVKM. The V gene end was trimmed by 9 bases and the J gene end by 4 bases; junction bases not matched to a gene: 12. The CDR3 DNA reads as TGTGCCAGTATGCGTAGGGACAGTAAGTACAATGAGCAGTTCTTC. It codes for CASMRRDSKYNEQFF. The variable domain in full, with the rest retrieved from reference TRBV28 and TRBJ2-1, is DVKVTQSSRYLVKRTGEKVFLECVQDMDHENMFWYRQDPGLGLRLIYFSYDVKMKEKGDIPEGYSVSREKKERFSLILESASTNQTSMYLCASMRRDSKYNEQFFGPGTRLTVL.

J is TRBJ2-7 and V is TRBV18; D gene unclear. Germline CDR1 KGHSH, CDR2 LQKENI. The CDR3 sequence is 14 residues long. Trimming left V 2 bases short and J 1 base short, with 9 bases between. CDR3 in DNA: TGTGCCAGCTCACCAGGTTACGGTTCCTACGAGCAGTACTTC. This encodes CASSPGYGSYEQYF. Drawing the rest from reference TRBV18 and TRBJ2-7, the complete variable domain is NAGVMQNPRHLVRRRGQEARLRCSPMKGHSHVYWYRQLPEEGLKFMVYLQKENIIDESGMPKERFSAEFPKEGPSILRIQQVVRGDSAAYFCASSPGYGSYEQYFGPGTRLTVT.

The chain links TRBV30 to TRBJ2-1; 13 bases match TRBD2. The germline CDR1 and CDR2 sequences are GTSNPN and SVGIG (reference sequence). The CDR3 covers 14 residues. Losses at the gene ends were 4 bases for V and 4 bases for J; bases not matched to a gene: 1. This chain's CDR3 is CAWTTSGRYNEQFF. The CDR3 nucleotides are TGTGCCTGGACGACTAGCGGGAGGTACAATGAGCAGTTCTTC.

This chain links TRBV2 with TRBJ1-1; D is possibly TRBD1 (6 bases). CDR1 and CDR2 from the germline V gene are SNHLY and FYNNEI. V was cut by 7 bases and J by 7 bases, with 16 bases left in between. CDR3 length: 13 amino acids. Written as DNA, the CDR3 is TGTGCCAGCATCCCAACAGGGCGAGGTGAAGCTTTCTTT. Translated, it gives CASIPTGRGEAFF. Full variable domain (remainder filled in from reference TRBV2 and TRBJ1-1): EPEVTQTPSHQVTQMGQEVILRCVPISNHLYFYWYRQILGQKVEFLVSFYNNEISEKSEIFDDQFSVERPDGSNFTLKIRSTKLEDSAMYFCASIPTGRGEAFFGQGTRLTVV.

J is TRBJ1-1 and V is TRBV5-6, with no clear D. The V and J ends lost 1 base and 11 bases respectively, with 18 bases between them. CDR1 SGHDT and CDR2 YYEEEE come from the germline V gene. This CDR3 spans 14 amino acids. The DNA of the CDR3 is TGTGCCAGCAGCTTGTGGACTGGCCCGGTATCTGCTTTCTTT. This encodes CASSLWTGPVSAFF. The variable domain in full, completed from reference TRBV5-6 and TRBJ1-1, reads DAGVTQSPTHLIKTRGQQVTLRCSPKSGHDTVSWYQQALGQGPQFIFQYYEEEERQRGNFPDRFSGHQFPNYSSELNVNALLLGDSALYLCASSLWTGPVSAFFGQGTRLTVV.

The chain recombines TRBV24-1 with TRBJ2-7; the match to TRBD2 covers 10 bases. The CDR3 runs to 15 residues. CDR1 and CDR2 from the germline V gene are KGHDR and SFDVKD. Losses at the gene ends were 3 bases for V and 3 bases for J; bases not matched to a gene: 4. The CDR3 spells CATSDPLAGDYEQYF. CDR3 DNA: TGTGCCACCAGTGATCCTCTAGCGGGAGACTACGAGCAGTACTTC.

Written as DNA, the CDR3 is TGTGCCAGCGGAAGAAGGACAGTCTACAATGAGCAGTTCTTC. Translating gives CASGRRTVYNEQFF. The chain combines TRBV28 with TRBJ2-1; the D gene is possibly TRBD1 (6 bases). The germline V and J ends were trimmed by 8 bases and 3 bases, with 14 bases remaining between them. Germline-derived CDR1 and CDR2 are MDHEN and SYDVKM. The CDR3 contains 14 residues.

The chain is built from TRBV5-1 and TRBJ2-1; D might be TRBD2 (6 bases). CDR3 size: 14 residues. Germline V gene data show CDR1 as SGHRS and CDR2 as YFSETQ. Trimming left V 0 bases short and J 6 bases short, with 10 bases between. The CDR3 bases are TGCGCCAGCAGCTTGGTTGCGGGGTTCAATGAGCAGTTCTTC. This gives the protein CASSLVAGFNEQFF.

The chain recombines TRBV5-1 with TRBJ2-7, with 9 bases lining up with TRBD1. This CDR3 region has 14 residues. Germline-derived CDR1 and CDR2 are SGHRS and YFSETQ. V lost 7 bases, J lost 2 bases, and 7 bases stayed unmatched. This CDR3 is CASDPGQGTYEQYF. As DNA, the CDR3 is TGCGCCAGCGACCCGGGACAGGGAACCTACGAGCAGTACTTC. Looking up the rest from reference TRBV5-1 and TRBJ2-7 gives the full variable domain: KAGVTQTPRYLIKTRGQQVTLSCSPISGHRSVSWYQQTPGQGLQFLFEYFSETQRNKGNFPGRFSGRQFSNSRSEMNVSTLELGDSALYLCASDPGQGTYEQYFGPGTRLTVT.

The V gene is TRBV28, the J gene TRBJ1-2; unclear D gene. CDR3 length: 14 amino acids. In germline, CDR1 is MDHEN, CDR2 SYDVKM. The ends were cut back, 2 bases at V and 0 bases at J, with 7 bases in the middle. CDR3 bases: TGTGCCAGCAGTTTAACAGTAGCTAACTATGGCTACACCTTC. It encodes CASSLTVANYGYTF.

The rearrangement links TRBV2 to TRBJ1-2; D is perhaps TRBD1 (5 bases). The CDR3 is 13 residues long. V was shortened by 6 bases and J by 4 bases, with 12 bases between the two germline ends. Germline CDR1 is SNHLY and CDR2 is FYNNEI. DNA for the CDR3: TGTGCCAGCAGCTCGGACACCTTCTATGGCTACACCTTC. Translated, it gives CASSSDTFYGYTF.

The chain uses TRBV19 and TRBJ2-3, with TRBD2 identical over 7 bases. There are 14 residues in the CDR3. CDR1 LNHDA and CDR2 SQIVND come from the germline V gene (reference sequence). V dropped 8 bases and J dropped 3; count of bases not matched to a gene: 8. CDR3 protein: CASSLGGRTDTQYF. CDR3 sequence (DNA): TGTGCCAGTTCCCTGGGAGGGCGGACAGATACGCAGTATTTT.

This chain connects TRBV19 to TRBJ2-1; 9 bases are shared with TRBD1. Germline CDR1 reads LNHDA; CDR2 reads SQIVND (reference sequence). The CDR3 covers 14 residues. Trimming at V came to 4 bases and at J to 8 bases, leaving 6 bases not matched to a gene. CDR3 loop: CASSKGQGFYEQFF. Written as DNA, the CDR3 is TGTGCCAGTAGTAAGGGACAGGGTTTCTATGAGCAGTTCTTC.

J is TRBJ1-2 and V is TRBV29-1, with 10 bases aligning to TRBD1. Germline assignment: CDR1 SQVTM and CDR2 ANQGSEA. CDR3 size: 13 residues. V gave up 7 bases and J gave up 3 bases; unmatched junction bases: 5. CDR3 loop: CSGGQGEYYGYTF. CDR3 sequence (DNA): TGCAGCGGCGGACAGGGGGAATACTATGGCTACACCTTC. Complete variable domain (other parts from reference TRBV29-1 and TRBJ1-2): SAVISQKPSRDICQRGTSLTIQCQVDSQVTMMFWYRQQPGQSLTLIATANQGSEATYESGFVIDKFPISRPNLTFSTLTVSNMSPEDSSIYLCSGGQGEYYGYTFGSGTRLTVV.

The genes are TRBV27 and TRBJ2-1, with 9 bases that match TRBD2. The CDR3 totals 14 residues. Germline-derived CDR1 and CDR2 are MNHEY and SMNVEV (reference sequence). The V and J ends lost 2 bases and 9 bases, in that order; junction bases with no gene match: 5. CDR3 bases: TGTGCCAGCAGTTTAACGCGGGAGGGCTTTGAGCAGTTCTTC. It translates to CASSLTREGFEQFF.

V gene TRBV4-2 combines with J gene TRBJ2-7; D perhaps matches TRBD2 (5 bases). The germline V gene has CDR1 LGHNA and CDR2 YNFKEQ. The CDR3 spans 15 residues. V lost 0 bases, J lost 4 bases, and 13 bases lay in between. CDR3 in amino acids: CASSQDLTTDYEQYF. In nucleotides, the CDR3 is TGTGCCAGCAGCCAAGACCTGACTACCGATTACGAGCAGTACTTC.

This chain joins TRBV2 and TRBJ2-1; 10 nucleotides line up with TRBD2. This CDR3 contains 17 residues. V shed 11 bases and J 4 bases; nucleotides not matched to a gene: 17. Germline V gene data show CDR1 as SNHLY and CDR2 as FYNNEI. The CDR3 protein is CALQVTAGTSVYNEQFF. The CDR3 DNA is TGTGCCCTCCAGGTAACAGCCGGGACTAGCGTATACAATGAGCAGTTCTTC.

Concerning this clone itself: The identical CDR3 is also encoded by other nucleotide sequences in the sample. J is TRBJ2-3 and V is TRBV7-9, with 8 bases that match TRBD2. Unmatched junction bases numbered 6, after V lost 5 bases and J lost 5 bases. The CDR3 covers 14 residues. Germline loops: CDR1 SEHNR, CDR2 FQNEAQ (reference sequence). The CDR3 DNA reads as TGTGCCAGCAGCCTCGGGCTAGCGGGAGATACGCAGTATTTT. Translation gives CASSLGLAGDTQYF.

The rearrangement joins TRBV19 to TRBJ1-2; TRBD1 might be the D (5 bases). V was trimmed by 6 bases and J by 5 bases, leaving 19 bases between them. CDR3 length: 15 residues. The germline gives CDR1 LNHDA, CDR2 SQIVND (reference sequence). CDR3 amino acids: CASSPQGGGEYGYTF. CDR3 sequence (DNA): TGTGCCAGTAGCCCCCAAGGCGGAGGGGAGTATGGCTACACCTTC.

This chain links TRBV3-1 (or the pseudogene TRBV3-2) with TRBJ1-1; the D is unclear. This CDR3 is 15 amino acids long. Germline CDR1 LGHDT, CDR2 YNNKEL (reference sequence). Trimming stripped 5 bases from V and 3 bases from J, with 16 bases between. The CDR3 protein is CASSSPHSGHTEAFF. CDR3 bases: TGTGCCAGCAGCTCCCCCCATTCTGGGCACACTGAAGCTTTCTTT.

This clone came up once. The chain has TRBV28 and TRBJ1-2; possible D gene TRBD1, 6 bases. CDR3 length: 13 residues. Germline V gene data show CDR1 as MDHEN and CDR2 as SYDVKM. Deletions cut 8 bases from V and 7 bases from J, with 17 bases between. This CDR3 is CASGLAGAGGYTF. The CDR3 DNA follows: TGTGCCAGCGGGTTAGCAGGGGCGGGTGGCTACACCTTC.

This sequence joins TRBV3-1 (or the pseudogene TRBV3-2) and TRBJ2-7; D perhaps matches TRBD2 (6 bases). V lost 2 bases and J lost 5, with 16 bases in between. The CDR3 runs to 15 residues. Germline V gene data show CDR1 as LGHDT and CDR2 as YNNKEL (reference sequence). The CDR3 DNA sequence: TGTGCCAGCAGCCAACTAGCCGGGAGAGGCAACGAGCAGTACTTC. This sequence encodes CASSQLAGRGNEQYF.

The chain carries TRBV10-2 and TRBJ2-1, with 9 bases fitting TRBD2. Germline CDR1 is WSHSY and CDR2 is SAAADI. This CDR3 contains 14 residues. Trimming at V came to 3 bases and at J to 7 bases, leaving 4 bases not matched to a gene. This CDR3 reads CASSDAGGPNEQFF. CDR3 nucleotides: TGCGCCAGCAGTGACGCGGGAGGGCCGAATGAGCAGTTCTTC.

To note about this clone: The same CDR3 is also encoded by other DNA sequences in this sample. J is TRBJ1-2 and V is TRBV6-5; possible D gene TRBD1, 5 bases. Deletions cut 0 bases from V and 3 bases from J, with 8 bases between. The CDR3 is 14 amino acids. Germline loops: CDR1 MNHEY, CDR2 SVGAGI. The CDR3 nucleotides are TGTGCCAGCAGTTACTCCCAGGGATACTATGGCTACACCTTC. It is translated as CASSYSQGYYGYTF.

The rearrangement joins TRBV3-1 (or the pseudogene TRBV3-2) to TRBJ1-4, with 7 bases matching TRBD1. Germline V CDR1 and CDR2: LGHDT, YNNKEL (reference sequence). This CDR3 contains 15 residues. V was clipped by 5 bases and J by 8 bases; unmatched bases: 11. The CDR3 DNA sequence: TGTGCCAGCAGCGCGCCGGGACAGTGGGGGGAAAAACTGTTTTTT. It specifies CASSAPGQWGEKLFF.

The chain carries TRBV9 and TRBJ2-3, with 8 bases identical to TRBD2. Germline trimming cut 0 bases from V and 4 bases from J; bases unmatched to any gene: 4. Looked up from germline, CDR1 is SGDLS and CDR2 is YYNGEE. The CDR3 length is 15 residues. CDR3 in DNA: TGTGCCAGCAGCGTAGGTATTAGCGGGGCAGATACGCAGTATTTT. Its protein product is CASSVGISGADTQYF.

In the case of this clone: The same CDR3 can be traced to other DNA sequences in this sample. V is TRBV28 and J is TRBJ1-5; D perhaps matches TRBD1 (5 bases). This CDR3 region has 14 residues. V dropped 3 bases and J dropped 4 bases, with 10 bases sitting between them. Per germline, CDR1 MDHEN and CDR2 SYDVKM. The CDR3 bases are TGTGCCAGCAGTTTTGCCGGGGGGAATCAGCCCCAGCATTTT. Its protein is CASSFAGGNQPQHF.